The clone carrying this T cell receptor beta chain came up a few times. V lost 4 bases and J lost 3; bases outside the gene matches: 12. CDR1 is SEHNR, CDR2 FQNEAQ, per germline (reference sequence). This CDR3 is built from 18 residues. Each CDR3 protein is one row after TCRdb ran MiXCR on the PCR reads. Of roughly 79,000 distinct CDR3 sequences in the sample, around 47% were seen once. These data originate in a study of CDR3 diversity in severe acne. This clonotype originated in a male donor with severe acne vulgaris. Input material: blood. The genes are TRBV7-9 and TRBJ2-6, with 7 positions matching TRBD1. CDR3 nucleotides: TGTGCCAGCAGCTCACTCAGACAGGGACACTATGGGGCCAACGTCCTGACTTTC. It codes for CASSSLRQGHYGANVLTF.